The next 22 T cell receptor beta chains were all read from a single sample in a study of blood T cells in healthy people across ages (dated by TCRdb to 2013 to 2016). The library was produced with 5' RACE. The sample was run on an Illumina HiSeq 2500. A second roughly 7 to 11 cycle PCR used a sample-barcoded 5' primer and a J-beta primer mix. The public reads were reprocessed in TCRdb via fastp at Q25 and MiXCR, keeping in-frame beta chains. Entries that share a CDR3 protein sequence are merged under the most common genes and DNA. Recorded for this sample are 600,000 to 800,000 distinct CDR3 sequences; approximately 21% of them occurred a single time. The ten largest clones represent 3.6% of the sample. Material for sequencing was blood. The receptors originated from a man in his sixties or seventies in good health.

The sample holds a few counts of this clonotype. The rearrangement uses TRBV28 and TRBJ2-7, with D unclear. The CDR3 sequence is 16 residues long. Looked up from germline, CDR1 is MDHEN and CDR2 is SYDVKM. The V gene lost 6 bases and the J gene lost 4 bases, with 22 bases spanning the gap. CDR3 region: CASSPVRGIRVYEQYF. CDR3 DNA sequence: TGTGCCAGCAGCCCGGTGAGAGGTATCCGGGTATACGAGCAGTACTTC.

The table lists this clonotype with a few counts. The rearrangement links TRBV4-2 to TRBJ2-5; 10 bases fit TRBD2. The CDR3 totals 16 residues. Trimming removed 0 bases from V and 6 bases from J; junction bases left unmatched: 7. Germline CDR1 and CDR2: LGHNA and YNFKEQ. DNA for the CDR3: TGTGCCAGCAGCCAAGATCCGGCTAGCGGGAGCCAGACCCAGTACTTC. It yields the protein CASSQDPASGSQTQYF.

The V and J genes are TRBV6-1 and TRBJ2-2, with D perhaps being TRBD1 or TRBD2 (6 bases each). Between the trimmed V and J ends, which lost 6 bases and 4 bases, there was a span of 18 bases. This CDR3 comprises 16 residues. Germline values: CDR1 MNHNS, CDR2 SASEGT. DNA for the CDR3: TGTGCCAGCAGGCCCACTTTAACGGGGGCCACCGGGGAGCTGTTTTTT. This gives the protein CASRPTLTGATGELFF.

This clonotype has more than one count but fewer than ten. This chain links TRBV21-1 with TRBJ2-3; the D call TRBD2 from the table was never checked on the DNA. TRBV21-1 is a pseudogene segment. The length of the CDR3 is 17 residues. CDR3 in amino acids: CASSKGRTRYGADTQYF. In nucleotides, the CDR3 is TGTGCCAGCAGCAAAGGAAGAACTCGCTACGGGGCAGATACGCAGTATTTT.

V is TRBV9 and J is TRBJ2-7, with TRBD1 as a possible D gene (6 bases). The germline V gene has CDR1 SGDLS and CDR2 YYNGEE. V shed 5 bases and J shed 2 bases, with 14 bases lying between them. The CDR3 is made up of 14 amino acids. The CDR3 nucleotides read TGTGCCAGCAGTCTAAAACAGGGACCCTACGAGCAGTACTTC. Its translation is CASSLKQGPYEQYF. Full variable domain (missing parts from reference TRBV9 and TRBJ2-7): DSGVTQTPKHLITATGQRVTLRCSPRSGDLSVYWYQQSLDQGLQFLIQYYNGEERAKGNILERFSAQQFPDLHSELNLSSLELGDSALYFCASSLKQGPYEQYFGPGTRLTVT.

This clonotype was detected a few times. The V gene is TRBV12-3 or TRBV12-4, the J gene TRBJ1-3; D uncertain. The V end was cut by 0 bases, the J end by 0 bases, with 15 bases between. The CDR3 sequence is 18 residues long. The CDR3: CASSLALWEGFSGNTIYF. DNA of the CDR3: TGTGCCAGCAGTTTAGCGCTGTGGGAAGGGTTCTCTGGAAACACCATATATTTT.

This clonotype was picked up a small number of times. The rearrangement links TRBV6-5 to TRBJ2-5; 12 bases map to TRBD2. The DNA end is a closer match to TRBJ2-1, so the J assignment may be wrong. Germline-derived CDR1 and CDR2 are MNHEY and SVGAGI. This CDR3 contains 18 residues. In nucleotides, the CDR3 is TGTGCCAGCAGTTACTCGATTTGGGCTAGCGGGAGGGAAAATGAGCAGTTCTTC. The encoded protein is CASSYSIWASGRENEQFF.

At least ten counts were recorded for this clonotype. This chain joins TRBV11-2 and TRBJ1-2; D not certain. Between the trimmed V and J ends, which lost 5 bases and 8 bases, there was a span of 9 bases. The CDR3 covers 11 residues. Germline CDR1 SGHAT, CDR2 FQNNGV. CDR3 region: CASSRRGGYTF. Here the CDR3 DNA reads TGTGCCAGCAGCCGACGAGGGGGCTACACCTTC.

V is TRBV27 and J is TRBJ1-1; D is possibly TRBD1 (5 bases). The CDR3 length is 15 residues. V lost 1 base to trimming and J lost 4 bases, with 13 bases between them. Germline V gene data show CDR1 as MNHEY and CDR2 as SMNVEV (reference sequence). CDR3 DNA: TGTGCCAGCAGTTTATTAGGAGGGGCGATCACTGAAGCTTTCTTT. This codes for CASSLLGGAITEAFF.

This clonotype was counted between two and nine times. This chain joins TRBV19 and TRBJ2-5, with TRBD2 matching 10 bases. The CDR3 loop spans 17 amino acids. CDR1 is LNHDA, CDR2 SQIVND, per germline (reference sequence). Losses at the gene ends were 3 bases for V and 1 base for J; bases not matched to a gene: 8. CDR3: CASSIPRLAGVQETQYF. CDR3 DNA: TGTGCCAGTAGTATCCCGCGGCTAGCGGGAGTCCAAGAGACCCAGTACTTC.

This clonotype was counted a few times. The chain recombines TRBV20-1 with TRBJ2-7; a weak D match, TRBD2 (5 bases). Trimming cost V 0 bases and J 2 bases, with 14 bases left between them. The germline V gene has CDR1 DFQATT and CDR2 SNEGSKA (reference sequence). CDR3 size: 15 residues. CDR3 sequence (DNA): TGCAGTGCTAGAGATGGTGGCGGGCCCCCCTACGAGCAGTACTTC. Translated: CSARDGGGPPYEQYF.

V and J are TRBV11-2 and TRBJ2-5, with TRBD2 as a possible D gene (6 bases). Germline V gene lookup returns CDR1 SGHAT and CDR2 FQNNGV. The CDR3 is made up of 16 amino acids. V lost 0 bases and J 4 bases, leaving 15 bases between the germline ends. CDR3 DNA sequence: TGTGCCAGCAGCTTAGAGGTGGGAGGTTTTTCAGAGACCCAGTACTTC. This sequence encodes CASSLEVGGFSETQYF.

The gene calls are TRBV9 and TRBJ2-7, with 9 bases lining up with TRBD2. J gave up 5 bases and V 0 bases, and 6 bases lay outside the gene matches. The CDR3 loop spans 15 amino acids. The germline V gene encodes CDR1 SGDLS and CDR2 YYNGEE. The DNA of the CDR3 is TGTGCCAGCAGCGTAGAGGGACTAGCCGACGACGAGCAGTACTTC. It codes for CASSVEGLADDEQYF.

Ten or more counts support this clonotype. The chain is built from TRBV4-1 and TRBJ2-5, with TRBD2 identical over 12 bases. Germline V CDR1 and CDR2: MGHRA, YSYEKL. This CDR3 is built from 18 residues. V lost 2 bases and J lost 1; bases outside the gene matches: 8. Here the CDR3 reads CASSQILAGGSGQETQYF. The CDR3 DNA sequence: TGCGCCAGCAGCCAAATCCTAGCGGGAGGGTCGGGCCAAGAGACCCAGTACTTC.

This clonotype was picked up a small number of times. The chain links TRBV4-3 to TRBJ2-7; no clear D. V lost 0 bases and J 1 base, leaving 7 bases between the germline ends. The CDR3 sequence is 14 residues long. CDR1 and CDR2 from the germline V gene are LGHNA and YSLEER. In nucleotides, the CDR3 is TGCGCCAGCAGCCAAGACAGACGGTCCTACGAGCAGTACTTC. This sequence encodes CASSQDRRSYEQYF.

This clonotype was seen more than once but under ten times. No conserved phenylalanine or tryptophan is present at the end of the CDR3, so a read error is the likely explanation. The J gene is TRBJ2-1, the V gene TRBV2; possibly TRBD2 for D (6 bases). The germline CDR1 and CDR2 sequences are SNHLY and FYNNEI. V lost 6 bases and J lost 0, with 15 bases in between. The CDR3 loop spans 16 amino acids. CDR3 residues: CASRASGLPSYNEQFL. CDR3 sequence (DNA): TGTGCCAGCAGGGCAAGCGGGCTTCCCTCCTACAATGAGCAGTTCCTC.

The chain uses TRBV25-1 and TRBJ2-7; D might be TRBD2 (6 bases). V dropped 1 base and J dropped 3 bases, with 16 bases sitting between them. Germline-derived CDR1 and CDR2 are MGHDK and SYGVNS. This CDR3 spans 16 amino acids. The CDR3: CASSELAPGGVYEQYF. The CDR3 DNA reads TGTGCCAGCAGTGAATTGGCCCCCGGAGGGGTCTACGAGCAGTACTTC.

This chain links TRBV5-1 with TRBJ2-1; perhaps TRBD1 as D (6 bases). The germline V and J ends were trimmed by 7 bases and 0 bases, with 14 bases remaining between them. This CDR3 is 15 amino acids long. The germline gives CDR1 SGHRS, CDR2 YFSETQ. In DNA form, the CDR3 reads TGCGCCAGCCGGACAGCGCCCAGCTCCTACAATGAGCAGTTCTTC. Residues: CASRTAPSSYNEQFF.

The rearrangement links TRBV6-5 to TRBJ2-5; 8 bases align to TRBD2. This CDR3 comprises 14 residues. Unmatched junction bases numbered 5, after V lost 4 bases and J lost 4 bases. In germline, CDR1 is MNHEY, CDR2 SVGAGI. DNA of the CDR3: TGTGCCAGCAGTTCCCCGGGACTAGGAGAGACCCAGTACTTC. The encoded protein is CASSSPGLGETQYF.

The gene calls are TRBV7-9 and TRBJ2-5, with D uncertain. The germline V gene has CDR1 SEHNR and CDR2 FQNEAQ (reference sequence). The CDR3 contains 15 residues. V lost 1 base to trimming and J lost 5 bases, with 14 bases between them. CDR3 nucleotide sequence: TGTGCCAGCAGCTTAGAAGTTGGCCCCCGGGAGACCCAGTACTTC. Protein product: CASSLEVGPRETQYF.

The sample holds a few counts of this clonotype. The rearrangement uses TRBV7-9 and TRBJ2-1; D gene unclear. The germline V gene encodes CDR1 SEHNR and CDR2 FQNEAQ (reference sequence). This CDR3 has 16 amino acids. V was cut by 2 bases and J by 6 bases, with 17 bases left in between. The CDR3, as DNA: TGTGCCAGCAGCTTAAAATTAAGTGACTCCACCAATGAGCAGTTCTTC. Its protein is CASSLKLSDSTNEQFF.

The chain combines TRBV6-5 with TRBJ1-2; 7 bases are a match to TRBD1. The V segment lost 5 bases and the J segment 8 bases; nucleotides outside the gene matches: 8. The CDR3 spans 13 residues. In germline, CDR1 is MNHEY, CDR2 SVGAGI. CDR3 DNA: TGTGCCAGCAGTAGGGACCAAGGGGGCGGCTACACCTTC. As protein: CASSRDQGGGYTF.